One sample yielded the 26 T cell receptor beta chains listed below, sequenced in a study of cytomegalovirus exposure and HLA in healthy donors. Both 60 Vbeta primers and 13 Jbeta primers went into the PCR. Measured with immunoSEQ multiplex PCR; TCRdb has only the in-frame clones, and not every one. The sample carries 150,000 to 200,000 clones, around 82% recorded once. The source material was PBMCs. Receptors originate from a middle-aged man in good health and CMV-seropositive.

This chain connects TRBV28 to TRBJ1-2; D unclear. Trimming cost V 6 bases and J 0 bases, with 11 bases left between them. The CDR3 has 14 amino acids. CDR1 is MDHEN and CDR2 is SYDVKM in the germline V gene. The CDR3 region has the DNA TGTGCCAGCAGACTTAAAAGAGCTAACTATGGCTACACCTTC. Amino acids: CASRLKRANYGYTF.

This clone was picked up one time. The CDR3 region is CASSLGNWGTGSFHEQFF. DNA of the CDR3: TGCGCCAGCAGCTTGGGGAATTGGGGGACAGGGAGTTTCCATGAGCAGTTCTTC. The chain recombines TRBV5-1 with TRBJ2-1; the match to TRBD1 covers 9 bases. V lost 0 bases and J lost 8; bases outside the gene matches: 15. The germline V gene encodes CDR1 SGHRS and CDR2 YFSETQ. The CDR3 contains 18 residues.

This clone occurred once. This chain connects TRBV7-9 to TRBJ1-5; D remains unclear. V was clipped by 5 bases and J by 5 bases, with 13 bases between them. The germline gives CDR1 SEHNR, CDR2 FQNEAQ (reference sequence). This CDR3 region has 14 residues. The CDR3 loop reads CASSERTVDQPQHF. In DNA, the CDR3 is TGTGCCAGCAGCGAGAGAACAGTAGATCAGCCCCAGCATTTT.

In its sample, this clone was seen once. This chain joins TRBV6-5 and TRBJ2-5; TRBD2 aligns across 8 bases. V dropped 3 bases and J dropped 7; count of bases not matched to a gene: 13. Germline lookup yields CDR1 MNHEY and CDR2 SVGAGI. This CDR3 has 16 amino acids. Here the CDR3 DNA reads TGTGCCAGCAGTTATCCGGCGGGAGGTACTATCTTGACCCAGTACTTC. Protein sequence: CASSYPAGGTILTQYF.

The CDR3 loop reads CASDGTGNQPQHF. The CDR3 nucleotides read TGTGCCAGTGACGGGACAGGCAATCAGCCCCAGCATTTT. The V and J genes are TRBV19 and TRBJ1-5; TRBD1 aligns across 7 bases. This CDR3 contains 13 residues. From germline, CDR1 is LNHDA and CDR2 SQIVND (reference sequence). Trimming cost V 8 bases and J 2 bases; bases outside gene matches: 3.

The V and J genes are TRBV21-1 and TRBJ2-7; the table's D call, TRBD2, was not checked against the DNA. TRBV21-1 represents a pseudogene. CDR3 length equals 17 residues. CDR3 amino acids: CASRPNLEAGGPYEQYF. CDR3 DNA: TGTGCCAGCAGACCCAACCTTGAAGCGGGAGGGCCGTACGAGCAGTACTTC.

The chain is built from TRBV2 and TRBJ2-2, with 7 positions matching TRBD2. J gave up 2 bases and V 7 bases, and 7 bases lay outside the gene matches. Germline CDR1 SNHLY, CDR2 FYNNEI. The length of the CDR3 is 15 residues. The CDR3 is CASNRASGNTGELFF. For the CDR3, the DNA is TGTGCCAGCAATCGGGCTAGCGGAAACACCGGGGAGCTGTTTTTT. Based on the CDR3 plus reference TRBV2 and TRBJ2-2, the full variable domain is EPEVTQTPSHQVTQMGQEVILRCVPISNHLYFYWYRQILGQKVEFLVSFYNNEISEKSEIFDDQFSVERPDGSNFTLKIRSTKLEDSAMYFCASNRASGNTGELFFGEGSRLTVL.

The chain employs TRBV4-3 and TRBJ1-1; no definite D call. The V and J ends lost 2 bases and 2 bases respectively, with 12 bases between them. Germline CDR1 is LGHNA and CDR2 is YSLEER. This CDR3 spans 15 amino acids. The CDR3 DNA reads as TGCGCCAGCAGCCAAACTAATTATAGAAACACTGAAGCTTTCTTT. Its translation: CASSQTNYRNTEAFF.

The chain has TRBV5-1 and TRBJ2-2; 7 bases map to TRBD2. V was pared by 2 bases and J by 3 bases, with 10 bases of the junction left unmatched. CDR1 and CDR2 (germline): SGHRS, YFSETQ. The CDR3 spans 17 residues. The CDR3 here is CASSFWAVGGDTGELFF. CDR3 DNA: TGCGCCAGCAGCTTCTGGGCAGTTGGGGGGGACACCGGGGAGCTGTTTTTT.

The genes are TRBV9 and TRBJ2-1; a weak D match, TRBD2 (7 bases). CDR3 length: 16 amino acids. V lost 4 bases and J lost 7, with 21 bases in between. Germline values: CDR1 SGDLS, CDR2 YYNGEE. CDR3 region: CASSLRGAGAGNEQFF. CDR3 nucleotides: TGTGCCAGCAGCCTTCGGGGGGCGGGAGCTGGGAATGAGCAGTTCTTC.

The V and J genes are TRBV5-1 and TRBJ1-2; TRBD1 is a possible D gene (5 bases). Trimming removed 2 bases from V and 0 bases from J, with 8 bases in between. The CDR3 contains 14 residues. Germline CDR1 is SGHRS and CDR2 is YFSETQ. The CDR3 sequence is CASSFTGPNYGYTF. For the CDR3, the DNA is TGCGCCAGCAGCTTCACAGGCCCTAACTATGGCTACACCTTC.

J is TRBJ2-7 and V is TRBV7-2, with D uncertain. Germline values: CDR1 SGHTA, CDR2 FQGNSA. Trimming cost V 1 base and J 7 bases, with 8 bases left between them. CDR3 length: 12 residues. CDR3 bases: TGTGCCAGCAGCTTAGGGCCAGGAGAGCAGTACTTC. It codes for CASSLGPGEQYF.

V is TRBV6-6 and J is TRBJ2-7, with 8 bases matching TRBD2. Unmatched junction bases numbered 7, after V lost 4 bases and J lost 5 bases. This CDR3 is 14 amino acids long. Germline CDR1 MNHNY, CDR2 SVGAGI (reference sequence). Written as DNA, the CDR3 is TGTGCCAGCAGTTTCAGCGGGAGTGTCGACGAGCAGTACTTC. It yields the protein CASSFSGSVDEQYF.

The sample holds a few counts of this clone. This chain uses TRBV28 with TRBJ1-1; D is uncertain. Germline assignment: CDR1 MDHEN and CDR2 SYDVKM. V lost 5 bases to trimming and J lost 7 bases, with 11 bases between them. This CDR3 spans 12 amino acids. Here the CDR3 reads CASSPLASEAFF. CDR3 sequence (DNA): TGTGCCAGCAGTCCCCTCGCCAGTGAAGCTTTCTTT.

This chain uses TRBV5-4 with TRBJ2-5; 11 bases fit TRBD2. Germline V lookup: CDR1 SGHNT, CDR2 YYREEE (reference sequence). The CDR3 is 15 residues long. V shed 2 bases, J shed 11 bases, and the junction held 11 bases outside the gene matches. The CDR3 here is CASSFETSGAARQYF. The CDR3 DNA sequence: TGTGCCAGCAGCTTTGAGACTAGCGGGGCAGCACGGCAGTACTTC.

The chain carries TRBV7-9 and TRBJ1-1, with D possibly TRBD1 on 5 matching bases. CDR1 is SEHNR, CDR2 FQNEAQ, per germline (reference sequence). Trimming left V 3 bases short and J 1 base short, with 15 bases between. This CDR3 contains 16 residues. In nucleotides, the CDR3 is TGTGCCAGCAGCTTGGGGCCGGGGGGGAGGAACACTGAAGCTTTCTTT. It specifies CASSLGPGGRNTEAFF.

This clone appeared a single time. The DNA of the CDR3 is TGCGCCAGCAGCTTGGAAGGGGGTAGCACAGATACGCAGTATTTT. Its protein product is CASSLEGGSTDTQYF. This chain links TRBV5-1 with TRBJ2-3, with D perhaps TRBD1 (6 bases). CDR1 SGHRS and CDR2 YFSETQ come from the germline V gene. This CDR3 contains 15 residues. The ends were cut back, 0 bases at V and 0 bases at J, with 8 bases in the middle.

The gene calls are TRBV13 and TRBJ2-3; D not certain. V was shortened by 1 base and J by 2 bases, with 4 bases between the two germline ends. CDR3 size: 13 residues. CDR1 and CDR2 from the germline V gene are PRHDT and FYEKMQ (reference sequence). CDR3 DNA: TGTGCCAGCAGCTTAGATCTCACAGATACGCAGTATTTT. Protein sequence: CASSLDLTDTQYF.

The chain couples TRBV6-5 to TRBJ2-5, with TRBD1 matching over 10 bases. The end of the DNA is better explained by TRBJ2-7, so the J call may be wrong. CDR3 length: 12 residues. Germline lookup yields CDR1 MNHEY and CDR2 SVGAGI. In nucleotides, the CDR3 is TGTGCCAGCAATCGACAGGGGGCCGAGCAGTACTTC. Its protein product is CASNRQGAEQYF.

The gene calls are TRBV2 and TRBJ2-7; TRBD1 matches at 9 bases. Germline assignment: CDR1 SNHLY and CDR2 FYNNEI. The CDR3 runs 14 residues. After removal of 2 bases from V and 6 bases from J, the junction contained 5 bases not matched to a gene. CDR3 bases: TGTGCCAGCAGTGAATTGGGACAGGGTCCCGAGCAGTACTTC. Translation gives CASSELGQGPEQYF.

The V call is TRBV18, the J call TRBJ2-3; D might be TRBD2 (5 bases). This CDR3 is 14 amino acids long. Germline V lookup: CDR1 KGHSH, CDR2 LQKENI. V was clipped by 4 bases and J by 3 bases, with 11 bases between them. CDR3 sequence (DNA): TGTGCCAGCTCACTCACTAGAAGTACAGATACGCAGTATTTT. Its translation: CASSLTRSTDTQYF.

The V gene is TRBV11-2, the J gene TRBJ2-7; TRBD2 matches 8 bases. Trimming cost V 5 bases and J 3 bases; bases outside gene matches: 15. CDR1 SGHAT and CDR2 FQNNGV come from the germline V gene. This CDR3 comprises 17 residues. CDR3 sequence (DNA): TGTGCCAGCAGCCCTTCGGGGCTAGCGGGCTACTTCTACGAGCAGTACTTC. It translates to CASSPSGLAGYFYEQYF. The full variable domain, in which reference TRBV11-2 and TRBJ2-7 provide the parts outside the CDR3, is EAGVAQSPRYKIIEKRQSVAFWCNPISGHATLYWYQQILGQGPKLLIQFQNNGVVDDSQLPKDRFSAERLKGVDSTLKIQPAKLEDSAVYLCASSPSGLAGYFYEQYFGPGTRLTVT.

The chain has TRBV28 and TRBJ2-7, with 8 bases matching TRBD1. This CDR3 is built from 15 residues. V gave up 7 bases and J gave up 7 bases; unmatched junction bases: 15. The germline CDR1 and CDR2 sequences are MDHEN and SYDVKM. The CDR3 nucleotides read TGTGCCAGCACCGAGACAGGGGAAGGTCCTAAAGAGCAGTACTTC. It is translated as CASTETGEGPKEQYF. Based on the CDR3 plus reference TRBV28 and TRBJ2-7, the full variable domain is DVKVTQSSRYLVKRTGEKVFLECVQDMDHENMFWYRQDPGLGLRLIYFSYDVKMKEKGDIPEGYSVSREKKERFSLILESASTNQTSMYLCASTETGEGPKEQYFGPGTRLTVT.

The J gene is TRBJ1-4, the V gene TRBV2; 7 nucleotides align to TRBD1. There are 14 residues in the CDR3. CDR1 and CDR2 from the germline V gene are SNHLY and FYNNEI. The V gene end was trimmed by 7 bases and the J gene end by 8 bases; junction bases not matched to a gene: 10. The CDR3, as DNA: TGTGCCAGCATTTACCAGGGGGGCGAGGAAAAACTGTTTTTT. It translates to CASIYQGGEEKLFF.

The sample holds a few counts of this clone. The rearrangement links TRBV29-1 to TRBJ2-3; D is undetermined. Trimming pared 7 bases from V and 6 bases from J, leaving 11 bases between. The length of the CDR3 is 11 residues. Per germline, CDR1 SQVTM and CDR2 ANQGSEA. The CDR3 nucleotides read TGCAGCGGGCGAGCCGGGGATACGCAGTATTTT. Its protein is CSGRAGDTQYF.

The rearrangement uses TRBV9 and TRBJ2-7, with 9 bases fitting TRBD1. The CDR3 has 15 residues. Trimming removed 0 bases from V and 3 bases from J; junction bases left unmatched: 4. The V gene's germline CDR1 is SGDLS and CDR2 YYNGEE. CDR3 sequence reads: CASSVDGTGYYEQYF. Here the CDR3 DNA reads TGTGCCAGCAGCGTAGATGGGACAGGGTACTACGAGCAGTACTTC.